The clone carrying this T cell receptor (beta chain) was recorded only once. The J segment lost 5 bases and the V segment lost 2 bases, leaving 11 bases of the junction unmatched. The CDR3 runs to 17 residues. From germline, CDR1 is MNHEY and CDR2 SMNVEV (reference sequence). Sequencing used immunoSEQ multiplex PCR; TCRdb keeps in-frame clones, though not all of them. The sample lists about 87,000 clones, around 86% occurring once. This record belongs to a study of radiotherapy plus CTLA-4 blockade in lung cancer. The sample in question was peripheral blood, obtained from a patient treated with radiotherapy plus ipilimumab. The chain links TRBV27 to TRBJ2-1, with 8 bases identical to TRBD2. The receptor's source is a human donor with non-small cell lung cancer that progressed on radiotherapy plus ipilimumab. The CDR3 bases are TGTGCCAGCAGTTTAAGGGCTAGCGGGCGCTTAGACAATGAGCAGTTCTTC. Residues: CASSLRASGRLDNEQFF.